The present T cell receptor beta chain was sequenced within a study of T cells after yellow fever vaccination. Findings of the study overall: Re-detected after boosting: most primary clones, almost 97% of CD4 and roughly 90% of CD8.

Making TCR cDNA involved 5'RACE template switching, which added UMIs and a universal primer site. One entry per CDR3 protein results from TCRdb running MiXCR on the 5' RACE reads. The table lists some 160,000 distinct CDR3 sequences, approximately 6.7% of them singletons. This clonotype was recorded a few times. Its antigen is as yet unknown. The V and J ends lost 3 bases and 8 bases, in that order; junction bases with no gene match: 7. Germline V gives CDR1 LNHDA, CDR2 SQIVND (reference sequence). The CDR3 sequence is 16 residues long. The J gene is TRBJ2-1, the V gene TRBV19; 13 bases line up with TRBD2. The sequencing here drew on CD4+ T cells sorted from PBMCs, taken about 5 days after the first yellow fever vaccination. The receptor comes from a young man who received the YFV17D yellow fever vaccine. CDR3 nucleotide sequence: TGTGCCAGTAGTATCGGACTAGCGGGGGTCATTTATGAGCAGTTCTTC. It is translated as CASSIGLAGVIYEQFF.